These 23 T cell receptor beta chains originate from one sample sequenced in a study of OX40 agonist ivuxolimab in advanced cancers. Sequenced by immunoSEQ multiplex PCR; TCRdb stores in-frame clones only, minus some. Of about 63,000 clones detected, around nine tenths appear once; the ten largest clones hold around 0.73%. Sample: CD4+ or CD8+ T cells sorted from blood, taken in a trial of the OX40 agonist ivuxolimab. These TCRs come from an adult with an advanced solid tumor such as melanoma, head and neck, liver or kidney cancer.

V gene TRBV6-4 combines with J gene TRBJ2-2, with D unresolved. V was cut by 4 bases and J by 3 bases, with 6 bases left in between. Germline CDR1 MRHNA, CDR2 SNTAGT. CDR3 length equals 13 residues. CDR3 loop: CASSATYTGELFF. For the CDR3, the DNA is TGTGCCAGCAGTGCCACTTACACCGGGGAGCTGTTTTTT.

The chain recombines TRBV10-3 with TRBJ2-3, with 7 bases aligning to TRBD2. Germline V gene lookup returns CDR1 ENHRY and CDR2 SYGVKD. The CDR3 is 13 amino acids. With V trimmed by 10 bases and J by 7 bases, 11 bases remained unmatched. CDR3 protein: CATADLAGNTQYF. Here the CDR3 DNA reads TGTGCCACCGCCGACTTAGCGGGCAATACGCAGTATTTT.

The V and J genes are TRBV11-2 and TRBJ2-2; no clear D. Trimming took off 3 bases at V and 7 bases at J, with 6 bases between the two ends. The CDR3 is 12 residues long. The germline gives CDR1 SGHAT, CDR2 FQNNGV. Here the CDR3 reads CASSFNGGELFF. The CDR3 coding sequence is TGTGCCAGCAGCTTCAACGGCGGGGAGCTGTTTTTT. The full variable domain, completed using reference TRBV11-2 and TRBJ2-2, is EAGVAQSPRYKIIEKRQSVAFWCNPISGHATLYWYQQILGQGPKLLIQFQNNGVVDDSQLPKDRFSAERLKGVDSTLKIQPAKLEDSAVYLCASSFNGGELFFGEGSRLTVL.

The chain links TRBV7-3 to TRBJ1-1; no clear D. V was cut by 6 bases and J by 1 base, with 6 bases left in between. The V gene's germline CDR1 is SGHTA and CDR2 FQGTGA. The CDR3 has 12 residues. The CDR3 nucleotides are TGTGCCAGCAGTGCAGGGAACACTGAAGCTTTCTTT. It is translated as CASSAGNTEAFF.

The CDR3: CASSLGFGYEQYF. The CDR3 region has the DNA TGTGCCAGCAGCTTGGGTTTCGGCTACGAGCAGTACTTC. The chain recombines TRBV5-5 with TRBJ2-7; D is uncertain. V was pared by 0 bases and J by 3 bases, with 7 bases between. There are 13 residues in the CDR3. Germline assignment: CDR1 SGHKS and CDR2 YYEKEE (reference sequence).

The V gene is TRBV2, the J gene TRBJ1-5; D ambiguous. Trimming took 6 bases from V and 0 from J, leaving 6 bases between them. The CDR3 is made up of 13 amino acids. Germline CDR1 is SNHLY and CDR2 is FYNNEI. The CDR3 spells CASRRDSNQPQHF. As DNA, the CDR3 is TGTGCCAGCAGAAGAGATAGCAATCAGCCCCAGCATTTT. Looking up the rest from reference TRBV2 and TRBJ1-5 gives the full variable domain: EPEVTQTPSHQVTQMGQEVILRCVPISNHLYFYWYRQILGQKVEFLVSFYNNEISEKSEIFDDQFSVERPDGSNFTLKIRSTKLEDSAMYFCASRRDSNQPQHFGDGTRLSIL.

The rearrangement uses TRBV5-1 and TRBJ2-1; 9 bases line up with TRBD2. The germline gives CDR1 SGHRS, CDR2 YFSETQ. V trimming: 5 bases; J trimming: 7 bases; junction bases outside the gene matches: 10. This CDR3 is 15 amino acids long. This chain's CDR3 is CASRVAGEKGNEQFF. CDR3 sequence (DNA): TGCGCCAGCAGGGTAGCGGGAGAGAAGGGGAATGAGCAGTTCTTC.

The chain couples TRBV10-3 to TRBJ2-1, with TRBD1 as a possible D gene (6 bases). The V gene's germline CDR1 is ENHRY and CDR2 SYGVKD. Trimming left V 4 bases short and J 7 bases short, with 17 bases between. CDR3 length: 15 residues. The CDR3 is CAISGGTGYSNEQFF. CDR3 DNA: TGTGCCATCAGTGGGGGCACAGGGTATTCAAATGAGCAGTTCTTC.

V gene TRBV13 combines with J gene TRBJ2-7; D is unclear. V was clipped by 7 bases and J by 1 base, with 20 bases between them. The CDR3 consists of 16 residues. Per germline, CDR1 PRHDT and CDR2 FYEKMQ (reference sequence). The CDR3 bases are TGTGCCAGCAAAAGCGCCCGGTGGGCGCCTTCCTACGAGCAGTACTTC. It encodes CASKSARWAPSYEQYF.

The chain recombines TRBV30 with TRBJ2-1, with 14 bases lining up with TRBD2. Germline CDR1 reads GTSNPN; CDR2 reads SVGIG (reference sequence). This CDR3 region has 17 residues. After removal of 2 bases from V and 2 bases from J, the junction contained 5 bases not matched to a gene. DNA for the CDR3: TGTGCCTGGAGTCTGACTAGCGGGAGGGGCACCTACAATGAGCAGTTCTTC. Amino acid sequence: CAWSLTSGRGTYNEQFF.

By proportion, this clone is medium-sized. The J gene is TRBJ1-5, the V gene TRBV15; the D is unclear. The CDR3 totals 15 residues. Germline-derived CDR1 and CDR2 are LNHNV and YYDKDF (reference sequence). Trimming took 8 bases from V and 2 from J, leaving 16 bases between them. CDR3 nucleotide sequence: TGTGCCACCGCAGGCCAGGTGATGGGCAATCAGCCCCAGCATTTT. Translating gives CATAGQVMGNQPQHF.

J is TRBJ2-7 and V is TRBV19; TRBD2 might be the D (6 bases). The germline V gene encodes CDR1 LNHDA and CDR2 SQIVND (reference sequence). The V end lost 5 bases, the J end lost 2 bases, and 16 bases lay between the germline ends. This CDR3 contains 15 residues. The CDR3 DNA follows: TGTGCCAGTAGTGCGGACTACGTGTTCGCCTACGAGCAGTACTTC. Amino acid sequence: CASSADYVFAYEQYF.

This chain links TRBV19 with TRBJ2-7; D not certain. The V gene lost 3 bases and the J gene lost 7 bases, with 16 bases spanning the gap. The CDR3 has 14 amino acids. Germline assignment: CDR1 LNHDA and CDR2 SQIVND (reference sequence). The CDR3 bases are TGTGCCAGTAGTATCCAGAGAAGCTCCTGGGAGCAGTACTTC. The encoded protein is CASSIQRSSWEQYF.

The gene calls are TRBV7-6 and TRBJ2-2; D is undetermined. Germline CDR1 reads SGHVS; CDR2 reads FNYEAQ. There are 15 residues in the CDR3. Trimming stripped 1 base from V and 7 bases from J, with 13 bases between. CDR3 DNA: TGTGCCAGCAGCTTAGGAGTAGCCTCCTTCGGGGAGCTGTTTTTT. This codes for CASSLGVASFGELFF. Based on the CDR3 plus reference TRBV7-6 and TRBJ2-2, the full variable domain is GAGVSQSPRYKVTKRGQDVALRCDPISGHVSLYWYRQALGQGPEFLTYFNYEAQQDKSGLPNDRFSAERPEGSISTLTIQRTEQRDSAMYRCASSLGVASFGELFFGEGSRLTVL.

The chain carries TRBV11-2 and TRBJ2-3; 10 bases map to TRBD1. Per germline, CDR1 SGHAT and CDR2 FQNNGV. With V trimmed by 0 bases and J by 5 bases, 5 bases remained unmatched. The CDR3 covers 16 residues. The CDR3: CASSLDWGTGEDTQYF. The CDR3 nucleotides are TGTGCCAGCAGCTTAGATTGGGGGACAGGGGAAGATACGCAGTATTTT.

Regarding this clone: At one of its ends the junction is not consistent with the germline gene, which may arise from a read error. The CDR3, as DNA: TGTGCCAGCAGTTTGCCCGGGACTAGAAGTCTGGACTTC. Encoded protein: CASSLPGTRSLDF. The J gene is TRBJ2-7, the V gene TRBV6-6; 8 bases are shared with TRBD2. Germline V CDR1 and CDR2: MNHNY, SVGAGI (reference sequence). The CDR3 totals 13 residues.

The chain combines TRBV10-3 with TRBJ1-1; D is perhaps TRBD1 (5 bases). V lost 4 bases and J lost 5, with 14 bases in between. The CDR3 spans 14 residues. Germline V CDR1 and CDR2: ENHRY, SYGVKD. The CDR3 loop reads CAISVEREGTEAFF. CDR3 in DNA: TGTGCCATCAGTGTCGAAAGAGAGGGGACTGAAGCTTTCTTT.

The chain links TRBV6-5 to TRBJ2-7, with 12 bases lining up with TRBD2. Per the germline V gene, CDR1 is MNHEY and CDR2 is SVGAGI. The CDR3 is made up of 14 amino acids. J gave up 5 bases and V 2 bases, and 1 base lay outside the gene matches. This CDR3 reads CASSYRLAGDEQYF. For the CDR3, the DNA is TGTGCCAGCAGTTACCGACTAGCGGGAGACGAGCAGTACTTC.

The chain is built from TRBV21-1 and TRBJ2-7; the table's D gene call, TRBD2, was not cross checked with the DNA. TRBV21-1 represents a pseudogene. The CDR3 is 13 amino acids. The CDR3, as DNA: TGTGCCAGCAGCAAAACTAGCGGCTACGAGCAGTACTTC. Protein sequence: CASSKTSGYEQYF.

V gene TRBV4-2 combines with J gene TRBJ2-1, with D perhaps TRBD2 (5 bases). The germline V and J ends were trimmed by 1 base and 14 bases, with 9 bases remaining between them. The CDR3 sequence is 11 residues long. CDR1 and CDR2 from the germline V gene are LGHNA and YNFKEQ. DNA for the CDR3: TGTGCCAGCAGCCAAGGGAGGTCGGAGTTCTTC. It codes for CASSQGRSEFF.

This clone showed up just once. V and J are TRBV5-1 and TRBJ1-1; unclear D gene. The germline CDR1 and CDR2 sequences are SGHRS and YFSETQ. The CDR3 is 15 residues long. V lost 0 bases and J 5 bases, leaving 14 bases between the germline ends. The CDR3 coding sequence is TGCGCCAGCAGCTTGGGAGTGGCTGCGGGGACTGAAGCTTTCTTT. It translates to CASSLGVAAGTEAFF.

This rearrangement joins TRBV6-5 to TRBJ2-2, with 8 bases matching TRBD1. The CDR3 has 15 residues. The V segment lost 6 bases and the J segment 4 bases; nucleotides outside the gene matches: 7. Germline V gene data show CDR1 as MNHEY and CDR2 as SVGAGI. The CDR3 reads CASRKFTGGTGELFF. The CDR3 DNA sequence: TGTGCCAGCAGGAAATTTACAGGGGGCACCGGGGAGCTGTTTTTT.

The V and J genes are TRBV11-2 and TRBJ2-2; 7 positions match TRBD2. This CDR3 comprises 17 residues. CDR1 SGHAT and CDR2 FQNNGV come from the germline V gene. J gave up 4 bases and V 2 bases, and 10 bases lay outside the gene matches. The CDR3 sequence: CASSLILGLPSTGELFF. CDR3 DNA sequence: TGTGCCAGCAGCTTAATCTTGGGACTACCGTCCACCGGGGAGCTGTTTTTT.